The 19 T cell receptor beta chains below all came from one sample that was sequenced in a study of T cell responses to AZD1222 COVID-19 vaccine. Sequenced by immunoSEQ multiplex PCR; TCRdb stores in-frame clones only, minus some. The sample lists 95,000 to 100,000 clones; roughly 87% were seen once. The sample here was peripheral blood, taken on day 0 of AZD1222 vaccination. The origin of the receptors is an adult in good health.

V gene TRBV9 combines with J gene TRBJ1-3; the D is unclear. V was cut by 5 bases and J by 2 bases, with 5 bases left in between. Germline CDR1 is SGDLS and CDR2 is YYNGEE. The CDR3 sequence is 12 residues long. The CDR3 here is CASREPGNTIYF. In DNA, the CDR3 is TGTGCCAGCAGGGAACCTGGAAACACCATATATTTT.

This rearrangement joins TRBV20-1 to TRBJ2-7; D possibly uses TRBD1 or TRBD2 (6 bases each). V lost 1 base to trimming and J lost 7 bases, with 8 bases between them. Per the germline V gene, CDR1 is DFQATT and CDR2 is SNEGSKA (reference sequence). This CDR3 region has 11 residues. The CDR3 here is CSARGGGEQYF. CDR3 sequence (DNA): TGCAGTGCTAGAGGAGGGGGGGAGCAGTACTTC.

The chain employs TRBV4-2 and TRBJ2-2; D remains ambiguous. The CDR3 spans 15 residues. Germline CDR1 and CDR2: LGHNA and YNFKEQ. The ends were cut back, 0 bases at V and 4 bases at J, with 9 bases in the middle. The CDR3 spells CASSQDDSSTGELFF. The CDR3 region has the DNA TGTGCCAGCAGCCAAGATGATAGTTCCACCGGGGAGCTGTTTTTT.

The chain links TRBV6-1 to TRBJ2-1; D unresolved. Per the germline V gene, CDR1 is MNHNS and CDR2 is SASEGT. V was trimmed by 1 base and J by 3 bases, leaving 19 bases between them. The CDR3 is made up of 18 amino acids. As DNA, the CDR3 is TGTGCCAGCAGTGAAGACTTAAGGGATTCGAGCAGCTACAATGAGCAGTTCTTC. Its protein product is CASSEDLRDSSSYNEQFF.

The V gene is TRBV30, the J gene TRBJ1-6; D unresolved. This CDR3 has 13 residues. V was trimmed by 2 bases and J by 8 bases, leaving 10 bases between them. Germline V gives CDR1 GTSNPN, CDR2 SVGIG (reference sequence). The CDR3 nucleotides are TGTGCCTGGAGTATGAATGTGGATTCACCCCTCCACTTT. Protein product: CAWSMNVDSPLHF.

The J gene is TRBJ2-3, the V gene TRBV9; 11 positions agree with TRBD2. This CDR3 spans 18 amino acids. Germline V gives CDR1 SGDLS, CDR2 YYNGEE. After removal of 0 bases from V and 6 bases from J, the junction contained 12 bases not matched to a gene. The CDR3 sequence: CASSVGGRMTSGTDTQYF. In nucleotides, the CDR3 is TGTGCCAGCAGCGTAGGGGGGAGGATGACTAGCGGGACCGATACGCAGTATTTT.

The chain joins TRBV30 to TRBJ1-2; D not resolved. The V and J ends lost 0 bases and 3 bases respectively, with 11 bases between them. CDR3 length: 14 residues. The germline V gene encodes CDR1 GTSNPN and CDR2 SVGIG (reference sequence). The CDR3 spells CAWSVLGQDYGYTF. CDR3 DNA: TGTGCCTGGAGTGTACTCGGCCAAGACTATGGCTACACCTTC.

This chain uses TRBV2 with TRBJ2-7; D may match TRBD1 or TRBD2 (5 bases each). The CDR3 covers 14 residues. Germline V gene lookup returns CDR1 SNHLY and CDR2 FYNNEI. Trimming pared 7 bases from V and 2 bases from J, leaving 15 bases between. DNA of the CDR3: TGTGCCAGCATTTCCGGGACCCGGACCTACGAGCAGTACTTC. Its translation: CASISGTRTYEQYF.

The chain uses TRBV3-1 (or the pseudogene TRBV3-2) and TRBJ1-1; D remains unclear. V lost 1 base, J lost 3 bases, and 9 bases lay in between. Germline lookup yields CDR1 LGHDT and CDR2 YNNKEL (reference sequence). The CDR3 extends over 14 amino acids. CDR3 residues: CASSQAGRDTEAFF. DNA for the CDR3: TGTGCCAGCAGCCAAGCCGGTAGGGACACTGAAGCTTTCTTT.

The V call is TRBV24-1, the J call TRBJ2-1, with D perhaps matching TRBD2 (6 bases). The CDR3 loop spans 15 amino acids. CDR1 KGHDR and CDR2 SFDVKD come from the germline V gene. V lost 2 bases, J lost 3 bases, and 10 bases lay in between. The CDR3 sequence: CATSDSRGLYNEQFF. The CDR3 DNA reads as TGTGCCACCAGTGATTCGCGGGGTCTCTACAATGAGCAGTTCTTC.

In this sample, this clone turned up a few times. The V gene is TRBV10-3, the J gene TRBJ2-1, with 12 bases lining up with TRBD2. Per germline, CDR1 ENHRY and CDR2 SYGVKD. Trimming took 10 bases from V and 4 from J; bases not matched to a gene: 2. This CDR3 has 13 amino acids. CDR3 sequence (DNA): TGTGCCACCGGACTAGCGGGATACAATGAGCAGTTCTTC. Amino acid sequence: CATGLAGYNEQFF.

The chain links TRBV7-9 to TRBJ2-3; D may be TRBD2 (6 bases). Germline-derived CDR1 and CDR2 are SEHNR and FQNEAQ (reference sequence). The V and J ends lost 5 bases and 3 bases respectively, with 18 bases between them. The CDR3 loop spans 16 amino acids. In nucleotides, the CDR3 is TGTGCCAGCAGCCCCCGGAGCCGCCGGGGGACAGATACGCAGTATTTT. It yields the protein CASSPRSRRGTDTQYF. Full variable domain (outside the CDR3, taken from reference TRBV7-9 and TRBJ2-3): DTGVSQNPRHKITKRGQNVTFRCDPISEHNRLYWYRQTLGQGPEFLTYFQNEAQLEKSRLLSDRFSAERPKGSFSTLEIQRTEQGDSAMYLCASSPRSRRGTDTQYFGPGTRLTVL.

This clone was seen more than once but under ten times. The rearrangement joins TRBV10-1 to TRBJ1-2; 10 bases line up with TRBD1. V lost 5 bases, J lost 3 bases, and 3 bases stayed unmatched. The V gene's germline CDR1 is WNHNN and CDR2 SYGVQD (reference sequence). This CDR3 has 14 amino acids. The CDR3 nucleotides read TGCGCCAGCAGTCCGGGACAGGGGTACTATGGCTACACCTTC. Residues: CASSPGQGYYGYTF.

The rearrangement uses TRBV28 and TRBJ1-4, with TRBD1 matching over 11 bases. V lost 1 base, J lost 8 bases, and 6 bases stayed unmatched. The germline V gene has CDR1 MDHEN and CDR2 SYDVKM. The CDR3 extends over 16 amino acids. CDR3 sequence (DNA): TGTGCCAGCAGTTTATCCCCCGGGACAGGGGGGGAAAAACTGTTTTTT. Its translation: CASSLSPGTGGEKLFF.

The V call is TRBV19, the J call TRBJ2-7; 15 bases map to TRBD2. J lost 1 base, V lost 5 bases, and 9 bases had no gene match. The CDR3 is 18 residues long. CDR1 and CDR2 from the germline V gene are LNHDA and SQIVND (reference sequence). The CDR3 DNA is TGTGCCAGTAGTCATGGGACTAGCGGGAGGAAATTTTCCTACGAGCAGTACTTC. Protein product: CASSHGTSGRKFSYEQYF.

V is TRBV27 and J is TRBJ2-1; D call uncertain. The CDR3 totals 16 residues. Trimming cost V 3 bases and J 1 base, with 13 bases left between them. Germline V gives CDR1 MNHEY, CDR2 SMNVEV (reference sequence). CDR3 sequence: CASSFLKSGSYNEQFF. Written as DNA, the CDR3 is TGTGCCAGCAGTTTTCTTAAGTCAGGTTCCTACAATGAGCAGTTCTTC.

V and J are TRBV3-1 (or the pseudogene TRBV3-2) and TRBJ2-7, with D perhaps given as TRBD1 or TRBD2 (6 bases each). V lost 4 bases and J lost 0, with 25 bases in between. Looked up from germline, CDR1 is LGHDT and CDR2 is YNNKEL (reference sequence). The CDR3 is made up of 19 amino acids. CDR3 coding DNA: TGTGCCAGCAGCCCGACCCTCGGGGGCAGTGGGAGGATCTCCTACGAGCAGTACTTC. It translates to CASSPTLGGSGRISYEQYF.

The V call is TRBV16, the J call TRBJ1-2; D is ambiguous. CDR1 is KGHSY, CDR2 FQNENV, per germline. The ends were cut back, 4 bases at V and 1 base at J, with 10 bases in the middle. The CDR3 has 14 amino acids. The CDR3, as DNA: TGTGCCAGCAGCCCCAAACAACTTAACTATGGCTACACCTTC. Protein product: CASSPKQLNYGYTF.

This chain links TRBV15 with TRBJ2-3; tentative D call: TRBD2 (5 bases). V dropped 9 bases and J dropped 3 bases, with 19 bases sitting between them. CDR1 and CDR2 from the germline V gene are LNHNV and YYDKDF (reference sequence). The CDR3 contains 15 residues. CDR3 in DNA: TGTGCCACATTACTTAGTGGTGGGAGTACAGATACGCAGTATTTT. This codes for CATLLSGGSTDTQYF.